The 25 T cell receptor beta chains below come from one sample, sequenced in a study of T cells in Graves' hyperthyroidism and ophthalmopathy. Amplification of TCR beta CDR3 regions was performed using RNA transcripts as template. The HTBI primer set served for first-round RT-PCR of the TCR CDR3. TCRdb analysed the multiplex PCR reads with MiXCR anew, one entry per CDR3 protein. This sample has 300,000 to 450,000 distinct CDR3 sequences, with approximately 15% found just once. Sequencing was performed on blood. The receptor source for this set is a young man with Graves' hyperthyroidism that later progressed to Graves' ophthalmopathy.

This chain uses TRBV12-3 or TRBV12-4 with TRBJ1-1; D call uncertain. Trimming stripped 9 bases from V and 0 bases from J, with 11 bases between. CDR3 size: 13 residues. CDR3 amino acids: CASYNGLNTEAFF. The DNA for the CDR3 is TGTGCCAGTTATAATGGGTTGAACACTGAAGCTTTCTTT.

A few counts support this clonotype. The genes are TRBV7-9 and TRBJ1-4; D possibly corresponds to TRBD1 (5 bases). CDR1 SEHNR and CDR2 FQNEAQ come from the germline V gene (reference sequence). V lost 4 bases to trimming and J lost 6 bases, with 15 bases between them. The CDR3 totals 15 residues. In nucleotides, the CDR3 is TGTGCCAGCAGCTCAGCGGCAGGGAGGGATGAAAAACTGTTTTTT. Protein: CASSSAAGRDEKLFF.

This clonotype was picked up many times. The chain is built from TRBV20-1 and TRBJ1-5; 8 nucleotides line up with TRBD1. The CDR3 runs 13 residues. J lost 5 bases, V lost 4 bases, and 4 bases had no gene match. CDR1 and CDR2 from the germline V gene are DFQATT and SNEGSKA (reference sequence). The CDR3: CSATTGDDQPQHF. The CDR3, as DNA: TGCAGTGCTACGACAGGGGACGATCAGCCCCAGCATTTT.

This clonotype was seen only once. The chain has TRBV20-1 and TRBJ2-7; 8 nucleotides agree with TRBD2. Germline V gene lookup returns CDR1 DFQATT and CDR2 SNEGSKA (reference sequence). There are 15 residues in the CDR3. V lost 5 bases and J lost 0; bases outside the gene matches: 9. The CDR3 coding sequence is TGCAGTGCTCCGAATAGCGGGGTGTCCTCCTACGAGCAGTACTTC. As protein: CSAPNSGVSSYEQYF.

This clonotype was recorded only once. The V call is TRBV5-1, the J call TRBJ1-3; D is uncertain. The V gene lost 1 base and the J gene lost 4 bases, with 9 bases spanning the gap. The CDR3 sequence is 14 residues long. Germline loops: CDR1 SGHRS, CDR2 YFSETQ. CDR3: CASSLQAGGNTIYF. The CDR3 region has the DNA TGCGCCAGCAGCTTGCAGGCGGGAGGAAACACCATATATTTT.

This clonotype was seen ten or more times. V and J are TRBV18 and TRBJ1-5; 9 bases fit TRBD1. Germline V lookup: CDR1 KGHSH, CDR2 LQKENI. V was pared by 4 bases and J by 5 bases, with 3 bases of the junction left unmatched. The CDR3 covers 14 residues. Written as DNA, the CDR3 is TGTGCCAGCTCACGACAGGGGGGTGATCAGCCCCAGCATTTT. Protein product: CASSRQGGDQPQHF.

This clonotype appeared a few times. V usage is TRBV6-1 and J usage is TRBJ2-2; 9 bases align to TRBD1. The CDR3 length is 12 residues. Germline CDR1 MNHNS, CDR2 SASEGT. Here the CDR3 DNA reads TGTCCTCGGACAGGGGACACCGGGGAGCTGTTTTTT. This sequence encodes CPRTGDTGELFF.

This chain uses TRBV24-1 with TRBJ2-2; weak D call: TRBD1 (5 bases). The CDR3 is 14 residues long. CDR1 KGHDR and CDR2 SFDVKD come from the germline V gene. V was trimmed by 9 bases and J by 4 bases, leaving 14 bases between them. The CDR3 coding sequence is TGTGCCACCCAGCCAGGGTTAGCCACCGGGGAGCTGTTTTTT. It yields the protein CATQPGLATGELFF.

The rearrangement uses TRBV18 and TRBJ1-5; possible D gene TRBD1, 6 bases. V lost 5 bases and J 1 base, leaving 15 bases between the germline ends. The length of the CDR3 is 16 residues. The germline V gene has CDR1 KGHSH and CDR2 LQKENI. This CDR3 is CASSGGGPRSNQPQHF. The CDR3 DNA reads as TGTGCCAGCTCAGGGGGGGGGCCGCGGAGCAATCAGCCCCAGCATTTT.

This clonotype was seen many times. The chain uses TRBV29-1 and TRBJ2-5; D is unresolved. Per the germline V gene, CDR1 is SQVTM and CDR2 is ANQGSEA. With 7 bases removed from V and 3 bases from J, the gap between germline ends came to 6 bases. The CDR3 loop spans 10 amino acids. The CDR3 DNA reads TGCAGCGGTAGGGAAGAGACCCAGTACTTC. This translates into CSGREETQYF.

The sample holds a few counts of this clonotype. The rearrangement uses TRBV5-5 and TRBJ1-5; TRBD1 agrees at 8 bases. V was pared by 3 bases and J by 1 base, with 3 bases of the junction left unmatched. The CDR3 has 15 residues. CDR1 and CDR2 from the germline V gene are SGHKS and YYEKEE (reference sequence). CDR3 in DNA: TGTGCCAGCAGCTCGTACAGGGGGAGCAATCAGCCCCAGCATTTT. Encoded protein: CASSSYRGSNQPQHF.

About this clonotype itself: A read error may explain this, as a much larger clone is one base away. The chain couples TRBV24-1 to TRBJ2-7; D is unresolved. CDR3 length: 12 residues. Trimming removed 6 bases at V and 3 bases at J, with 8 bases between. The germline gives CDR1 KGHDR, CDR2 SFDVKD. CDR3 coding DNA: TGTGCCACCAGTCATTACGGCTACGAGCAGTACTTC. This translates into CATSHYGYEQYF.

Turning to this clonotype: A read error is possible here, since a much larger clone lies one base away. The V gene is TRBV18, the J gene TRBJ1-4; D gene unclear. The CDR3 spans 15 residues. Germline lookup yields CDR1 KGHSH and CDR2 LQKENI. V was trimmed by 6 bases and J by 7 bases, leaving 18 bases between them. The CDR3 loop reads CASSPQEVAGEKLFF. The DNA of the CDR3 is TGTGCCAGCTCCCCGCAGGAGGTGGCCGGTGAAAAACTGTTTTTT. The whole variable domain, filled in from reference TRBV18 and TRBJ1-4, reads NAGVMQNPRHLVRRRGQEARLRCSPMKGHSHVYWYRQLPEEGLKFMVYLQKENIIDESGMPKERFSAEFPKEGPSILRIQQVVRGDSAAYFCASSPQEVAGEKLFFGSGTQLSVL.

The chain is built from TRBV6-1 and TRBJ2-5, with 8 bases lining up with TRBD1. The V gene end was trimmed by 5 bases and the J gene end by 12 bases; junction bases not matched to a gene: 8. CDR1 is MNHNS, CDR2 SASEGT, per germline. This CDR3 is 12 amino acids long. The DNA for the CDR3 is TGTGCCAGCAGTATCTCAGGGGGCGCAAAGTACTTC. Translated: CASSISGGAKYF.

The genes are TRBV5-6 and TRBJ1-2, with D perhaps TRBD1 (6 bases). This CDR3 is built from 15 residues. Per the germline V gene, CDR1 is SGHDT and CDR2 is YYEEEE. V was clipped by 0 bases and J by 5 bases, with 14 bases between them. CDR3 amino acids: CASSLEVGAGYGYTF. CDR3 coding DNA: TGTGCCAGCAGCTTGGAGGTGGGGGCAGGGTATGGCTACACCTTC. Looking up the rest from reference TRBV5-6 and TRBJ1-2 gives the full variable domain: DAGVTQSPTHLIKTRGQQVTLRCSPKSGHDTVSWYQQALGQGPQFIFQYYEEEERQRGNFPDRFSGHQFPNYSSELNVNALLLGDSALYLCASSLEVGAGYGYTFGSGTRLTVV.

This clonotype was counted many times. The CDR3 DNA follows: TGTGCCAGCTTAGCAGGTGCTAACTATGGCTACACCTTC. Protein product: CASLAGANYGYTF. The chain joins TRBV2 to TRBJ1-2, with D uncertain. Germline lookup yields CDR1 SNHLY and CDR2 FYNNEI. The CDR3 covers 13 residues. Trimming stripped 8 bases from V and 0 bases from J, with 10 bases between.

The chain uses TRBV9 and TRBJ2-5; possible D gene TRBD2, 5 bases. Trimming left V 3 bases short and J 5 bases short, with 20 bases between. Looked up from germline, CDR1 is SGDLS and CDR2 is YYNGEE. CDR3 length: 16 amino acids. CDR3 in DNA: TGTGCCAGCAGCGAGGGTTCGACGGGAACCGGTGAGACCCAGTACTTC. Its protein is CASSEGSTGTGETQYF.

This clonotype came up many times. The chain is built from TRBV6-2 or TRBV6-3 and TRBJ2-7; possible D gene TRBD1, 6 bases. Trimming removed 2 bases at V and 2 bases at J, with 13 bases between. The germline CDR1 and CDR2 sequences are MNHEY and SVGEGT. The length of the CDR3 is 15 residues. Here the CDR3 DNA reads TGTGCCAGCAGTTACCGTACAGGGTCTACCTACGAGCAGTACTTC. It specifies CASSYRTGSTYEQYF.

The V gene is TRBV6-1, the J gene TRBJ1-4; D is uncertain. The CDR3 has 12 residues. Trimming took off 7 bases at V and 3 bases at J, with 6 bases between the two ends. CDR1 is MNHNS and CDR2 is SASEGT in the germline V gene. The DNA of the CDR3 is TGTGCCAGCAAGGACGCTAATGAAAAACTGTTTTTT. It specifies CASKDANEKLFF.

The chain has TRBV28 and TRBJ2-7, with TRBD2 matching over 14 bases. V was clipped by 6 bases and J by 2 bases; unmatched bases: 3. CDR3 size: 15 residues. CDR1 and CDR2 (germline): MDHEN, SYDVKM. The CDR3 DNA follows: TGTGCCAGCAGGGGGACTAGCGGGGGTCCCTACGAGCAGTACTTC. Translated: CASRGTSGGPYEQYF.

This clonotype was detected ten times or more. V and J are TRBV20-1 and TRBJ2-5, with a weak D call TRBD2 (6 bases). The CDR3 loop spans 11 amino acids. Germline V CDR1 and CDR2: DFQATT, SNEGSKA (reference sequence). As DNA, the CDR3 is TGCACCCCTTTTAGCGGAGAGACCCAGTACTTC. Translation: CTPFSGETQYF.

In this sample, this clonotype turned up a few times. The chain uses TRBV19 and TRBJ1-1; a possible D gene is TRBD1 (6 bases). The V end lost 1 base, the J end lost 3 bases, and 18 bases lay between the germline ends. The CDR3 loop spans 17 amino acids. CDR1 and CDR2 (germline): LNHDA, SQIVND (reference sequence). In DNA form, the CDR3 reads TGTGCCAGTAGTATAGCCCGGGCCAGGGGTGGGGACACTGAAGCTTTCTTT. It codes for CASSIARARGGDTEAFF.

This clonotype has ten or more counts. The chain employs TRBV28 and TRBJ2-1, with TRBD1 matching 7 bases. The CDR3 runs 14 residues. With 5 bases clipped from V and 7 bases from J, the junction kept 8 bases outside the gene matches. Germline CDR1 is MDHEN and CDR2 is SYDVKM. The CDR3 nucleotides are TGTGCCAGCAGTCCGCCCGGCAGGGGGAATGAGCAGTTCTTC. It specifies CASSPPGRGNEQFF.

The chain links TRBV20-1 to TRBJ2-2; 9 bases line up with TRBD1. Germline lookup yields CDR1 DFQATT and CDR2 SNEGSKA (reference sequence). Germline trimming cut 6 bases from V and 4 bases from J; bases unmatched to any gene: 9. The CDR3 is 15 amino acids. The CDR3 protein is CSATPGQGSTGELFF. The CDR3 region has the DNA TGCAGTGCGACACCGGGACAGGGCAGCACCGGGGAGCTGTTTTTT.

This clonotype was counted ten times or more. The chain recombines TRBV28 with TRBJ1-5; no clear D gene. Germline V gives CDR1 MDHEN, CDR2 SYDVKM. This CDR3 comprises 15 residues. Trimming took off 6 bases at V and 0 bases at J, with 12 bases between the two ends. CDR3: CASRPWSVSNQPQHF. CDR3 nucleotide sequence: TGTGCCAGCAGGCCTTGGTCGGTTAGCAATCAGCCCCAGCATTTT.